The 8 T cell receptor beta chains reported below all come from one sample, sequenced in a study of regulatory T cells in long-lasting Graves disease. Sequencing libraries for TCR beta were prepared with iRepertoire HTBI primers and Arm-PCR of CDR3 regions. TCRdb analysed the multiplex PCR reads with MiXCR anew, one entry per CDR3 protein. This table holds a few hundred thousand distinct CDR3 sequences, roughly a quarter found once. Time point defined: persistent/refractory GD, antithyroid drugs over 5 years with positive TRAb. Following extraction of RNA from PBMCs, that RNA was used to make the TCR library. Sequenced material: peripheral blood mononuclear cells (PBMCs), taken when the disease was refractory, from a patient treated with antithyroid drugs. The receptor source for this set is a female donor with Graves disease.

The genes are TRBV29-1 and TRBJ1-2; no clear D gene. The CDR3 extends over 12 amino acids. V was trimmed by 7 bases and J by 3 bases, leaving 12 bases between them. Germline V gene sequence: CDR1 SQVTM, CDR2 ANQGSEA. Written as DNA, the CDR3 is TGCAGCGGCGAGTGGAGCGACTATGGCTACACCTTC. Encoded protein: CSGEWSDYGYTF.

The J gene is TRBJ1-1, the V gene TRBV19; D is uncertain. Trimming stripped 7 bases from V and 8 bases from J, with 20 bases between. Germline lookup yields CDR1 LNHDA and CDR2 SQIVND (reference sequence). The CDR3 consists of 14 residues. CDR3: CASKREINGAEAFF. Here the CDR3 DNA reads TGTGCCAGTAAGAGGGAGATTAATGGTGCGGAAGCTTTCTTT. The full variable domain, its missing parts supplied by reference TRBV19 and TRBJ1-1, is DGGITQSPKYLFRKEGQNVTLSCEQNLNHDAMYWYRQDPGQGLRLIYYSQIVNDFQKGDIAEGYSVSREKKESFPLTVTSAQKNPTAFYLCASKREINGAEAFFGQGTRLTVV.

A few counts support this clonotype. V and J are TRBV12-3 or TRBV12-4 and TRBJ2-7; TRBD1 agrees at 8 bases. CDR3 size: 16 residues. Trimming cost V 5 bases and J 4 bases; bases outside gene matches: 13. Here the CDR3 reads CASSGTGGKSLYEQYF. The CDR3 DNA reads TGTGCCAGCAGTGGAACAGGGGGGAAATCCCTATACGAGCAGTACTTC.

This clonotype was recorded a few times. This sequence joins TRBV5-6 and TRBJ2-7, with 8 bases identical to TRBD1. With 4 bases clipped from V and 7 bases from J, the junction kept 13 bases outside the gene matches. The germline CDR1 and CDR2 sequences are SGHDT and YYEEEE. This CDR3 contains 15 residues. CDR3 in DNA: TGTGCCAGCAGCCTCCTCGGGACAGGCCATGGAGAGCAGTACTTC. It codes for CASSLLGTGHGEQYF.

V is TRBV3-1 and J is TRBJ2-7, with 12 bases matching TRBD2. The germline gives CDR1 LGHDT, CDR2 YNNKEL (reference sequence). This CDR3 spans 16 amino acids. The V and J ends lost 1 base and 4 bases, in that order; junction bases with no gene match: 5. This chain's CDR3 is CASSQGLAGAGYEQYF. Here the CDR3 DNA reads TGTGCCAGCAGCCAAGGACTAGCGGGAGCGGGGTACGAGCAGTACTTC.

This clonotype has at least ten counts. The V call is TRBV20-1, the J call TRBJ2-2; 15 positions agree with TRBD2. CDR1 DFQATT and CDR2 SNEGSKA come from the germline V gene (reference sequence). The V segment lost 6 bases and the J segment 7 bases; nucleotides outside the gene matches: 9. CDR3 length: 16 residues. CDR3 coding DNA: TGCAGTGCGAGCGCGGGACTAGCGGGAGGCGTCGGGGAGCTGTTTTTT. It yields the protein CSASAGLAGGVGELFF.

This clonotype has just a few counts. The chain combines TRBV9 with TRBJ2-3; D gene uncertain. CDR1 is SGDLS and CDR2 is YYNGEE in the germline V gene. This CDR3 is 16 amino acids long. V lost 0 bases to trimming and J lost 0 bases, with 11 bases between them. CDR3 residues: CASSVAPSTSTDTQYF. For the CDR3, the DNA is TGTGCCAGCAGCGTAGCTCCCAGCACTAGCACAGATACGCAGTATTTT.

This clonotype was observed a few times. The chain carries TRBV6-1 and TRBJ1-5; tentatively, D is TRBD1 (5 bases). The CDR3 runs to 16 residues. The V end lost 6 bases, the J end lost 2 bases, and 17 bases lay between the germline ends. From germline, CDR1 is MNHNS and CDR2 SASEGT. The CDR3 is CASRSTLGTRNQPQHF. The CDR3 DNA reads TGTGCCAGCAGATCGACACTGGGGACGCGCAATCAGCCCCAGCATTTT.